The 10 T cell receptor beta chains presented below share a single source sample, sequenced in a study of cytomegalovirus exposure and HLA in healthy donors. Assay: immunoSEQ multiplex PCR; the TCRdb copy retains only in-frame clones and omits some. In the table there are 90,000 to 130,000 clones, roughly 95% of which are singletons. The source material was PBMCs. Every receptor here comes from a woman younger than 35 in good health and CMV-seronegative.

V is TRBV10-1 and J is TRBJ2-2; a possible D gene is TRBD2 (5 bases). CDR1 and CDR2 from the germline V gene are WNHNN and SYGVQD (reference sequence). Deletions cut 5 bases from V and 1 base from J, with 17 bases between. There are 17 residues in the CDR3. CDR3 in amino acids: CASSPLAGRWNTGELFF. The CDR3 DNA follows: TGCGCCAGCAGTCCTTTGGCGGGTCGTTGGAACACCGGGGAGCTGTTTTTT.

The chain combines TRBV18 with TRBJ2-2; D is uncertain. The CDR3 sequence is 14 residues long. Germline loops: CDR1 KGHSH, CDR2 LQKENI. With 2 bases removed from V and 2 bases from J, the gap between germline ends came to 6 bases. This CDR3 is CASSPNGNTGELFF. CDR3 coding DNA: TGTGCCAGCTCACCAAACGGTAACACCGGGGAGCTGTTTTTT. Full variable domain (rest looked up from reference TRBV18 and TRBJ2-2): NAGVMQNPRHLVRRRGQEARLRCSPMKGHSHVYWYRQLPEEGLKFMVYLQKENIIDESGMPKERFSAEFPKEGPSILRIQQVVRGDSAAYFCASSPNGNTGELFFGEGSRLTVL.

The chain couples TRBV4-3 to TRBJ1-2; 9 bases are a match to TRBD1. The V and J ends lost 0 bases and 1 base, in that order; junction bases with no gene match: 3. The CDR3 sequence is 16 residues long. The germline gives CDR1 LGHNA, CDR2 YSLEER. CDR3 loop: CASSQDTGGFNYGYTF. CDR3 in DNA: TGCGCCAGCAGCCAAGATACAGGGGGCTTTAACTATGGCTACACCTTC.

V is TRBV5-1 and J is TRBJ2-2; D is perhaps TRBD2 (6 bases). V was cut by 0 bases and J by 4 bases, with 13 bases left in between. Germline assignment: CDR1 SGHRS and CDR2 YFSETQ. The length of the CDR3 is 16 residues. CDR3: CASSLAGSPVTGELFF. The DNA of the CDR3 is TGCGCCAGCAGCTTGGCCGGGAGCCCGGTCACCGGGGAGCTGTTTTTT.

This chain links TRBV5-7 with TRBJ2-7, with TRBD1 matching 7 bases. TRBV5-7 is labeled an ORF, and its function is uncertain. This CDR3 is built from 16 residues. Losses at the gene ends were 4 bases for V and 3 bases for J; bases not matched to a gene: 13. In DNA form, the CDR3 reads TGTGCCAGCAGCGGTCGCGCCCAGGGGGAATGCTACGAGCAGTACTTC. Encoded protein: CASSGRAQGECYEQYF.

This chain uses TRBV4-1 with TRBJ2-5, with a tentative D call TRBD1 (6 bases). Per the germline V gene, CDR1 is MGHRA and CDR2 is YSYEKL. CDR3 length: 16 amino acids. Trimming left V 0 bases short and J 4 bases short, with 15 bases between. In DNA, the CDR3 is TGCGCCAGCAGCCAAGATCTTACAGGGATGGGAGAGACCCAGTACTTC. This gives the protein CASSQDLTGMGETQYF.

CDR3 in amino acids: CASSWGGSQPQHF. Here the CDR3 DNA reads TGTGCCAGCAGTTGGGGGGGGAGTCAGCCCCAGCATTTT. The rearrangement uses TRBV27 and TRBJ1-5, with D maybe TRBD1 (5 bases). V was cut by 4 bases and J by 6 bases, with 10 bases left in between. The CDR3 contains 13 residues. The germline CDR1 and CDR2 sequences are MNHEY and SMNVEV (reference sequence).

The genes are TRBV5-1 and TRBJ1-1; D is undetermined. The CDR3 runs to 14 residues. The V gene lost 5 bases and the J gene lost 2 bases, with 13 bases spanning the gap. Germline assignment: CDR1 SGHRS and CDR2 YFSETQ. CDR3 nucleotides: TGCGCCAGCAGTGGTTCAGGATTTAACACTGAAGCTTTCTTT. Its translation: CASSGSGFNTEAFF.

This clone has a single count. The V call is TRBV5-1, the J call TRBJ2-1, with 10 nucleotides matching TRBD2. The CDR3 contains 16 residues. Unmatched junction bases numbered 3, after V lost 3 bases and J lost 0 bases. Germline CDR1 and CDR2: SGHRS and YFSETQ. The CDR3 sequence: CASSSGLADSYNEQFF. The CDR3 coding sequence is TGCGCCAGCAGCTCAGGACTAGCGGACTCCTACAATGAGCAGTTCTTC. The full variable domain, rest sourced from reference TRBV5-1 and TRBJ2-1, is KAGVTQTPRYLIKTRGQQVTLSCSPISGHRSVSWYQQTPGQGLQFLFEYFSETQRNKGNFPGRFSGRQFSNSRSEMNVSTLELGDSALYLCASSSGLADSYNEQFFGPGTRLTVL.

V usage is TRBV9 and J usage is TRBJ1-1; D remains unclear. CDR1 and CDR2 (germline): SGDLS, YYNGEE. CDR3 size: 13 residues. The V and J ends lost 0 bases and 3 bases respectively, with 6 bases between them. CDR3 amino acids: CASSVEQHTEAFF. The CDR3 DNA sequence: TGTGCCAGCAGCGTAGAACAGCACACTGAAGCTTTCTTT.